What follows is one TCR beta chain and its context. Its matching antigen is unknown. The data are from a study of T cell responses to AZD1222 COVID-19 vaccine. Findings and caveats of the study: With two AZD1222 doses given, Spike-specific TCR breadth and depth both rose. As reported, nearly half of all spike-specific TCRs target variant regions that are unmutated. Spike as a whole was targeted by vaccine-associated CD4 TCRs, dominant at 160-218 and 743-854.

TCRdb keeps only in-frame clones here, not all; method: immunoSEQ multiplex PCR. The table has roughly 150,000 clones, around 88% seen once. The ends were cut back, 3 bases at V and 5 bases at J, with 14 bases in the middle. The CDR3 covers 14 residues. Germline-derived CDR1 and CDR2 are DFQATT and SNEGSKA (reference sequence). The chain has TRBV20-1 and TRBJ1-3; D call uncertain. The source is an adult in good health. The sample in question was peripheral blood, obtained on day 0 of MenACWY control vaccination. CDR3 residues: CSASSTSGRNTIYF. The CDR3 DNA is TGCAGTGCTAGTTCTACTTCGGGAAGAAACACCATATATTTT.